One and the same sample provided the 29 T cell receptor beta chains below, sequenced in a study of CD8+ T cells in alopecia areata. RNA, once extracted, was reverse transcribed into cDNA for use as the sequencing template. This table comes from immunoSEQ multiplex PCR, and its TCRdb copy is limited to in-frame clones, with some not included. The repertoire has more than 95,000 clones, approximately 58% of them found once; the top ten carry 2.8%. Sequenced sample: CD4+ T cells sorted from blood. The receptor source for this set is a human donor in good health.

The chain joins TRBV6-6 to TRBJ1-6; TRBD1 aligns across 7 bases. This CDR3 spans 14 amino acids. Germline assignment: CDR1 MNHNY and CDR2 SVGAGI (reference sequence). With V trimmed by 8 bases and J by 6 bases, 7 bases remained unmatched. CDR3 in DNA: TGTGCCAGCGGACAGACAGGGCCTAATTCACCCCTCCACTTT. Its protein is CASGQTGPNSPLHF.

The genes are TRBV2 and TRBJ1-2; possibly TRBD1 for D (6 bases). Germline CDR1 SNHLY, CDR2 FYNNEI. V was cut by 11 bases and J by 3 bases, with 16 bases left in between. This CDR3 region has 13 residues. CDR3 coding DNA: TGTGCCCGGGGATCCCCAGGGGACTATGGCTACACCTTC. The encoded protein is CARGSPGDYGYTF.

V and J are TRBV28 and TRBJ1-2; 9 nucleotides match TRBD1. Germline loops: CDR1 MDHEN, CDR2 SYDVKM. This CDR3 is built from 16 residues. J lost 5 bases, V lost 5 bases, and 12 bases had no gene match. The CDR3 reads CASSPTRGQGFYGYTF. The DNA for the CDR3 is TGTGCCAGCAGTCCGACCCGGGGACAGGGCTTTTATGGCTACACCTTC.

This chain connects TRBV4-1 to TRBJ1-1, with 7 bases matching TRBD1. Germline assignment: CDR1 MGHRA and CDR2 YSYEKL. The CDR3 has 16 amino acids. Trimming cost V 4 bases and J 4 bases; bases outside gene matches: 12. DNA of the CDR3: TGCGCCAGCAGCCCAACGAGGGGGCGCGTTGGCACTGAAGCTTTCTTT. Encoded protein: CASSPTRGRVGTEAFF.

The J gene is TRBJ1-6, the V gene TRBV4-1; TRBD1 matches 11 bases. V lost 4 bases, J lost 11 bases, and 13 bases stayed unmatched. The CDR3 has 17 residues. Germline V gene data show CDR1 as MGHRA and CDR2 as YSYEKL. The CDR3 sequence is CASSRDSGQGALTPLHF. CDR3 nucleotides: TGCGCCAGCAGCCGCGACTCAGGACAGGGGGCTCTGACACCCCTCCACTTT.

This clone was counted only a few times. The V and J genes are TRBV29-1 and TRBJ2-3; no reliable D call. CDR3 size: 13 residues. Germline-derived CDR1 and CDR2 are SQVTM and ANQGSEA. V was pared by 7 bases and J by 2 bases, with 13 bases between. This CDR3 is CSAPALFTDTQYF. In DNA form, the CDR3 reads TGCAGCGCCCCGGCACTATTCACAGATACGCAGTATTTT.

The V and J genes are TRBV18 and TRBJ2-3; D uncertain. The CDR3 is made up of 13 amino acids. The germline V gene encodes CDR1 KGHSH and CDR2 LQKENI. The V end lost 6 bases, the J end lost 5 bases, and 12 bases lay between the germline ends. This CDR3 is CASSQSVGDTQYF. The CDR3 DNA reads as TGTGCCAGCTCGCAAAGTGTGGGAGATACGCAGTATTTT.

In DNA, the CDR3 is TGTGCCTGGATGACGGGAGCCTACGAGCAGTACTTC. Residues: CAWMTGAYEQYF. This rearrangement joins TRBV30 to TRBJ2-7, with D perhaps TRBD2 (6 bases). This CDR3 has 12 amino acids. The germline V and J ends were trimmed by 4 bases and 2 bases, with 9 bases remaining between them. Germline V gene lookup returns CDR1 GTSNPN and CDR2 SVGIG (reference sequence).

The chain is built from TRBV7-8 and TRBJ2-5; tentatively, D is TRBD1 (6 bases). V was clipped by 5 bases and J by 4 bases, with 17 bases between them. The CDR3 sequence is 15 residues long. Germline CDR1 is SGHVS and CDR2 is FQNEAQ. The CDR3 region is CASSLDRPPSETQYF. As DNA, the CDR3 is TGTGCCAGCAGCCTCGACAGGCCCCCCTCAGAGACCCAGTACTTC.

V gene TRBV20-1 combines with J gene TRBJ2-1; no firm D call. The germline V gene has CDR1 DFQATT and CDR2 SNEGSKA (reference sequence). The ends were cut back, 3 bases at V and 10 bases at J, with 10 bases in the middle. This CDR3 has 11 amino acids. CDR3 amino acids: CSARRLGEQFF. The CDR3 coding sequence is TGCAGTGCTAGGAGGTTGGGCGAGCAGTTCTTC.

This clone showed up just a few times. V and J are TRBV4-2 and TRBJ1-5, with D tentatively TRBD1 (5 bases). Germline V gene lookup returns CDR1 LGHNA and CDR2 YNFKEQ. The V gene lost 0 bases and the J gene lost 0 bases, with 15 bases spanning the gap. This CDR3 region has 18 residues. Written as DNA, the CDR3 is TGTGCCAGCAGCCAAGAACTCGGTCCCAGGGATAGCAATCAGCCCCAGCATTTT. It is translated as CASSQELGPRDSNQPQHF.

The chain links TRBV9 to TRBJ2-2, with TRBD2 matching over 11 bases. The CDR3 totals 17 residues. Germline trimming cut 3 bases from V and 2 bases from J; bases unmatched to any gene: 6. Germline-derived CDR1 and CDR2 are SGDLS and YYNGEE. CDR3 in amino acids: CASSATSGASNTGELFF. The CDR3 DNA reads TGTGCCAGCAGCGCGACTAGCGGGGCGTCAAACACCGGGGAGCTGTTTTTT.

This rearrangement joins TRBV25-1 to TRBJ1-6, with a tentative D call TRBD1 (5 bases). The CDR3 has 14 residues. Trimming removed 1 base from V and 6 bases from J, with 7 bases in between. Germline V gene sequence: CDR1 MGHDK, CDR2 SYGVNS. CDR3 loop: CASSESTANSPLHF. The CDR3 DNA is TGTGCCAGCAGTGAATCGACAGCTAATTCACCCCTCCACTTT.

In its sample, this clone was seen a few times. The rearrangement links TRBV15 to TRBJ1-1; TRBD1 might be the D (5 bases). The germline CDR1 and CDR2 sequences are LNHNV and YYDKDF (reference sequence). With 5 bases removed from V and 5 bases from J, the gap between germline ends came to 18 bases. The length of the CDR3 is 15 residues. CDR3 DNA: TGTGCCACCAGCGCCGGGACTGGGGGGAGGACTGAAGCTTTCTTT. It translates to CATSAGTGGRTEAFF.

This sequence joins TRBV29-1 and TRBJ1-1, with a possible D match to TRBD1 (5 bases). The CDR3 covers 13 residues. Germline V gene sequence: CDR1 SQVTM, CDR2 ANQGSEA. The V end was cut by 4 bases, the J end by 5 bases, with 14 bases between. CDR3 sequence: CSVAPRERTEAFF. CDR3 DNA sequence: TGCAGCGTTGCCCCCAGGGAGAGGACTGAAGCTTTCTTT.

The V gene is TRBV29-1, the J gene TRBJ2-3; 9 nucleotides match TRBD2. With V trimmed by 4 bases and J by 3 bases, 2 bases remained unmatched. Germline loops: CDR1 SQVTM, CDR2 ANQGSEA. The CDR3 consists of 13 residues. The DNA of the CDR3 is TGCAGCGTTGCTAGCGGGGCGACAGATACGCAGTATTTT. Protein product: CSVASGATDTQYF.

The chain carries TRBV6-6 and TRBJ1-1, with 9 nucleotides matching TRBD1. Trimming cost V 0 bases and J 2 bases; bases outside gene matches: 1. The CDR3 runs 15 residues. CDR1 is MNHNY and CDR2 is SVGAGI in the germline V gene (reference sequence). The CDR3 region is CASSYSGQGNTEAFF. The CDR3 DNA reads TGTGCCAGCAGTTACTCGGGACAGGGAAACACTGAAGCTTTCTTT.

The chain uses TRBV5-1 and TRBJ2-3; D gene unclear. Germline lookup yields CDR1 SGHRS and CDR2 YFSETQ. Trimming pared 2 bases from V and 0 bases from J, leaving 7 bases between. The length of the CDR3 is 14 residues. The CDR3 bases are TGCGCCAGCAGCTTACCGGACAGCACAGATACGCAGTATTTT. It specifies CASSLPDSTDTQYF.

The gene calls are TRBV30 and TRBJ1-5; possible D gene TRBD1, 5 bases. Germline V CDR1 and CDR2: GTSNPN, SVGIG (reference sequence). V shed 0 bases and J shed 5 bases, with 8 bases lying between them. This CDR3 has 13 amino acids. The CDR3 coding sequence is TGTGCCTGGAGTGTACAGGATCATCAGCCCCAGCATTTT. It codes for CAWSVQDHQPQHF.

This rearrangement joins TRBV4-2 to TRBJ1-4; D not resolved. The CDR3 has 14 residues. Deletions cut 0 bases from V and 3 bases from J, with 5 bases between. CDR1 LGHNA and CDR2 YNFKEQ come from the germline V gene. This CDR3 is CASSQEVANEKLFF. CDR3 sequence (DNA): TGTGCCAGCAGCCAAGAAGTTGCTAATGAAAAACTGTTTTTT.

The chain links TRBV29-1 to TRBJ1-1; perhaps TRBD1 as D (5 bases). The CDR3 spans 13 residues. The germline gives CDR1 SQVTM, CDR2 ANQGSEA. Trimming cost V 5 bases and J 1 base, with 11 bases left between them. This CDR3 reads CSVQRGANTEAFF. The CDR3 DNA is TGCAGCGTTCAACGTGGGGCGAACACTGAAGCTTTCTTT.

J is TRBJ2-1 and V is TRBV9; D gene unclear. The CDR3 is 11 amino acids. Trimming took off 4 bases at V and 8 bases at J, with 7 bases between the two ends. CDR1 SGDLS and CDR2 YYNGEE come from the germline V gene. CDR3 DNA: TGTGCCAGCAGCTCCCGGTATGAGCAGTTCTTC. Translated: CASSSRYEQFF.

The genes are TRBV30 and TRBJ2-7; D remains unclear. Germline V gene lookup returns CDR1 GTSNPN and CDR2 SVGIG (reference sequence). This CDR3 comprises 14 residues. The V gene lost 5 bases and the J gene lost 0 bases, with 14 bases spanning the gap. The CDR3 spells CAWRPRVSSYEQYF. CDR3 DNA: TGTGCCTGGCGTCCACGGGTCAGCTCCTACGAGCAGTACTTC.

The chain uses TRBV29-1 and TRBJ2-3; 7 bases line up with TRBD2. The CDR3 runs 14 residues. CDR1 is SQVTM, CDR2 ANQGSEA, per germline. V was pared by 1 base and J by 3 bases, with 4 bases of the junction left unmatched. CDR3 nucleotides: TGCAGCGTTGAAGGGGGGACTAAAACAGATACGCAGTATTTT. Protein: CSVEGGTKTDTQYF.

The V gene is TRBV9, the J gene TRBJ2-3; 8 bases are shared with TRBD2. There are 14 residues in the CDR3. Germline lookup yields CDR1 SGDLS and CDR2 YYNGEE. J lost 1 base, V lost 6 bases, and 4 bases had no gene match. This CDR3 reads CASTGGAGTDTQYF. Written as DNA, the CDR3 is TGTGCCAGCACCGGGGGGGCCGGCACAGATACGCAGTATTTT.

The chain uses TRBV29-1 and TRBJ1-1, with a weak D call TRBD1 (6 bases). V lost 4 bases and J lost 1, with 10 bases in between. This CDR3 spans 13 amino acids. Germline V CDR1 and CDR2: SQVTM, ANQGSEA. The CDR3 loop is CSVGRGENTEAFF. The CDR3 DNA follows: TGCAGCGTTGGGAGGGGGGAGAACACTGAAGCTTTCTTT.

This clone has only one observation. The V and J genes are TRBV7-2 and TRBJ1-1, with a weak D call TRBD1 (5 bases). With 4 bases removed from V and 0 bases from J, the gap between germline ends came to 15 bases. The CDR3 runs to 16 residues. CDR1 is SGHTA, CDR2 FQGNSA, per germline. The CDR3 DNA is TGTGCCAGCAGCTCCCAAGGGGAGGTGGTGAACACTGAAGCTTTCTTT. Translated: CASSSQGEVVNTEAFF.

V gene TRBV6-5 combines with J gene TRBJ2-5; D is unresolved. V lost 6 bases to trimming and J lost 5 bases, with 7 bases between them. CDR3 length: 11 amino acids. In germline, CDR1 is MNHEY, CDR2 SVGAGI. The CDR3 DNA reads TGTGCCAGCAGGAGGCTGGAGACCCAGTACTTC. It is translated as CASRRLETQYF.

This chain connects TRBV25-1 to TRBJ1-2; no clear D gene. This CDR3 has 12 amino acids. Germline CDR1 reads MGHDK; CDR2 reads SYGVNS. Trimming took off 2 bases at V and 8 bases at J, with 9 bases between the two ends. The CDR3 sequence is CASSEQAWGYTF. DNA for the CDR3: TGTGCCAGCAGTGAACAGGCCTGGGGCTACACCTTC.